These T cell receptor beta chains were read from a single sample in a study of a mutant IDH1 vaccine in newly diagnosed glioma. Profiled with immunoSEQ multiplex PCR; TCRdb holds only in-frame clones, not every one. The profile shows about 64,000 clones, roughly 84% of them singletons. Antigens for these TCRs are unknown. The specimen comprised PBMCs, sampled from a glioma patient whose treatment included an IDH1 peptide vaccine. These receptors came from a woman aged 50 to 60 with glioma. Each CDR3 is given with its conserved first and last residue. The D gene is left open where the match is weak. Clone size appears in some rows only: once, few, many, or a class for an expanded clone.

J: TRBJ2-1; size: NA; D: NA; V: TRBV4-2; DNA: TGTGCCAGCAGCCAAGATATGGGGGTGGAGCAGTTCTTC; CDR3: CASSQDMGVEQFF
J: TRBJ1-1; size: few; D: NA; V: TRBV11-1; DNA: TGTGCCAGCAGCTCCTTCACTGAAGCTTTCTTT; CDR3: CASSSFTEAFF
J: TRBJ1-2; size: NA; D: NA; V: TRBV5-1; DNA: TGCGCCAGCAGCCACAACCCTAACTATGGCTACACCTTC; CDR3: CASSHNPNYGYTF
J: TRBJ2-1; size: NA; D: NA; V: TRBV7-3; DNA: TGTGCCAGCAGCTTCGGATCGAATGAGCAGTTCTTC; CDR3: CASSFGSNEQFF
J: TRBJ1-1; size: NA; D: NA; V: TRBV7-9; DNA: TGTGCCAGCAGCAGCTGGGACACCCAGAACACTGAAGCTTTCTTT; CDR3: CASSSWDTQNTEAFF
J: TRBJ1-5; size: few; D: NA; V: TRBV14; DNA: TGTGCCAGCAGTCCTTCAGGGAATCAGCCCCAGCATTTT; CDR3: CASSPSGNQPQHF
J: TRBJ2-5; size: NA; D: NA; V: TRBV11-3; DNA: TGTGCCAGCAGCTGGGGATCAGAGACCCAGTACTTC; CDR3: CASSWGSETQYF
J: TRBJ2-2; size: NA; D: NA; V: TRBV7-2; DNA: TGTGCCAGCAGGCGGACCGCGAACACCGGGGAGCTGTTTTTT; CDR3: CASRRTANTGELFF
J: TRBJ2-5; size: NA; D: NA; V: TRBV9; DNA: TGTGCCAGCAGTCTAAATGGGGGCGGAGAGACCCAGTACTTC; CDR3: CASSLNGGGETQYF
J: TRBJ2-3; size: NA; D: NA; V: TRBV7-2; DNA: TGTGCCAGCAGCTTAGCAGGGGCAGGGAATACAGATACGCAGTATTTT; CDR3: CASSLAGAGNTDTQYF